This T cell receptor (beta chain) was captured by sequencing in a study of blood T cell repertoires in COVID-19. Study-wide context: The United States, Italy and Spain supplied acute and convalescent COVID-19 samples. T cells, B-cell-depleted T cells, or PBMCs supplied cDNA or gDNA.

In the original processing: Researchers report that nucleated cell counts were estimated from reference gene primer amplification. Produced via immunoSEQ multiplex PCR; TCRdb's table is partial and in-frame only. V, J and clone size are taken as reported in that table, and D and trimming were inferred from the DNA itself. The profile covers approximately 200,000 clones, with roughly 80% appearing a single time and 3% taken by the ten largest. Deletions cut 4 bases from V and 4 bases from J, with 15 bases between. Germline values: CDR1 SNHLY, CDR2 FYNNEI. CDR3 length: 15 residues. The sequence derives from a woman aged 25 to 39 who had recovered from COVID-19. Sequencing used peripheral blood. The chain employs TRBV2 and TRBJ2-3; the D gene is possibly TRBD2 (5 bases). This CDR3 reads CASSANGVVPDTQYF. CDR3 DNA sequence: TGTGCCAGCAGTGCAAACGGGGTGGTCCCAGATACGCAGTATTTT.